This TCR beta chain is drawn from a study of blood T cell repertoires in COVID-19. Whole-study context: Spain, Italy and the United States supplied samples that represented acute and convalescent COVID-19. The cDNA or gDNA used as material had been derived from T cells, B-cell-depleted T cells, or PBMCs.

Per the study methods: For nucleated cells, counts were estimated from reference gene primer amplification. Sequencing was performed with immunoSEQ multiplex PCR; in TCRdb, only in-frame clones are kept and a portion is missing. V and J calls and clone size are those listed in that table; D and trimming were worked out from the DNA. The sample has fewer than 200,000 clones; around 79% are singletons. V lost 0 bases, J lost 4 bases, and 15 bases stayed unmatched. The germline gives CDR1 SGHNT, CDR2 YENEEA. CDR3 length: 20 amino acids. This chain joins TRBV11-3 and TRBJ2-2; 9 bases align to TRBD1. The sequencing input was peripheral blood. This TCR derives from a woman in her seventies with acute or convalescent COVID-19. This CDR3 is CASSLDWYKTTDRGTGELFF. As DNA, the CDR3 is TGTGCCAGCAGCTTAGATTGGTATAAGACTACGGACAGGGGCACCGGGGAGCTGTTTTTT.